Following are 17 T cell receptor beta chains from one sample sequenced in a study of control samples from healthy donors and cancer patients. TCRdb keeps only in-frame clones here, not all; method: immunoSEQ multiplex PCR. The repertoire holds 120,000 or so clones, with approximately 95% as singletons. Material: blood. Receptors originate from a man aged 25 to 45 in good health.

V is TRBV7-8 and J is TRBJ2-7; D gene uncertain. Germline V gene sequence: CDR1 SGHVS, CDR2 FQNEAQ. The CDR3 is 13 residues long. Trimming left V 2 bases short and J 3 bases short, with 8 bases between. CDR3: CASSLHGSYEQYF. In DNA form, the CDR3 reads TGTGCCAGCAGCTTACATGGCAGCTACGAGCAGTACTTC.

The chain recombines TRBV4-1 with TRBJ2-7; TRBD1 agrees at 8 bases. Per the germline V gene, CDR1 is MGHRA and CDR2 is YSYEKL. The V segment lost 6 bases and the J segment 3 bases; nucleotides outside the gene matches: 10. This CDR3 region has 15 residues. The CDR3 loop is CASRYDRGVGYEQYF. As DNA, the CDR3 is TGCGCCAGCAGATACGACAGGGGAGTCGGCTACGAGCAGTACTTC.

This rearrangement joins TRBV14 to TRBJ1-2, with D possibly being TRBD1 (5 bases). With 5 bases removed from V and 4 bases from J, the gap between germline ends came to 17 bases. Germline CDR1 and CDR2: SGHDN and FVKESK. This CDR3 spans 15 amino acids. CDR3 nucleotides: TGTGCCAGCAGCTCCCGACAGCAAACCGTCTATGGCTACACCTTC. Its protein product is CASSSRQQTVYGYTF. Complete variable domain (other parts from reference TRBV14 and TRBJ1-2): EAGVTQFPSHSVIEKGQTVTLRCDPISGHDNLYWYRRVMGKEIKFLLHFVKESKQDESGMPNNRFLAERTGGTYSTLKVQPAELEDSGVYFCASSSRQQTVYGYTFGSGTRLTVV.

The chain joins TRBV27 to TRBJ1-1; the D gene is possibly TRBD1 (6 bases). The CDR3 is made up of 13 amino acids. Trimming stripped 4 bases from V and 6 bases from J, with 12 bases between. Germline V gives CDR1 MNHEY, CDR2 SMNVEV (reference sequence). CDR3 sequence (DNA): TGTGCCAGCAGTTATCAGGGGCCCGCTGAAGCTTTCTTT. This sequence encodes CASSYQGPAEAFF.

This sequence joins TRBV7-3 and TRBJ1-1; possible D gene TRBD1, 5 bases. The CDR3 consists of 13 residues. Trimming left V 4 bases short and J 1 base short, with 7 bases between. Germline V CDR1 and CDR2: SGHTA, FQGTGA. CDR3 nucleotides: TGTGCCAGCAGCTCACAGGCGAACACTGAAGCTTTCTTT. Its protein is CASSSQANTEAFF.

In this sample, this clone turned up a few times. The chain carries TRBV6-5 and TRBJ2-1; a possible D gene is TRBD1 (5 bases). Germline CDR1 is MNHEY and CDR2 is SVGAGI. This CDR3 has 13 residues. Trimming cost V 6 bases and J 9 bases, with 15 bases left between them. The CDR3 reads CASRFQGTTEQFF. The CDR3, as DNA: TGTGCCAGCAGATTCCAGGGTACAACTGAGCAGTTCTTC.

This clone was counted once. V usage is TRBV19 and J usage is TRBJ2-7; perhaps TRBD1 as D (6 bases). Deletions cut 5 bases from V and 3 bases from J, with 11 bases between. Germline V gene data show CDR1 as LNHDA and CDR2 as SQIVND (reference sequence). This CDR3 contains 13 residues. The chain's CDR3 is CASSWDIFYEQYF. For the CDR3, the DNA is TGTGCCAGTAGTTGGGACATCTTCTACGAGCAGTACTTC.

The gene calls are TRBV7-3 and TRBJ2-7; TRBD1 aligns across 10 bases. V gave up 3 bases and J gave up 4 bases; unmatched junction bases: 6. The CDR3 consists of 15 residues. Germline CDR1 and CDR2: SGHTA and FQGTGA. The CDR3 is CASSLTGTGVYEQYF. CDR3 sequence (DNA): TGTGCCAGCAGCTTGACCGGGACAGGGGTTTACGAGCAGTACTTC.

The chain links TRBV5-1 to TRBJ2-1; the match to TRBD2 covers 9 bases. The J segment lost 3 bases and the V segment lost 3 bases, leaving 7 bases of the junction unmatched. The CDR3 extends over 16 amino acids. From germline, CDR1 is SGHRS and CDR2 YFSETQ. CDR3 in DNA: TGCGCCAGCAGCTCCTTGAGCGGGGGGTTCTACAATGAGCAGTTCTTC. Translated: CASSSLSGGFYNEQFF.

The genes are TRBV14 and TRBJ2-7, with D perhaps TRBD1 (5 bases). Trimming took off 4 bases at V and 3 bases at J, with 22 bases between the two ends. Germline V lookup: CDR1 SGHDN, CDR2 FVKESK. The CDR3 covers 17 residues. This chain's CDR3 is CASSPRGGLDRSYEQYF. CDR3 coding DNA: TGTGCCAGCAGCCCGAGAGGCGGTTTAGACAGAAGCTACGAGCAGTACTTC.

The genes are TRBV19 and TRBJ1-5; 8 bases are a match to TRBD1. The CDR3 is 17 residues long. Germline lookup yields CDR1 LNHDA and CDR2 SQIVND (reference sequence). After removal of 3 bases from V and 1 base from J, the junction contained 8 bases not matched to a gene. CDR3 nucleotides: TGTGCCAGTAGTATCGGACAGGGAAAAAGGAGCAATCAGCCCCAGCATTTT. Protein product: CASSIGQGKRSNQPQHF.

The V call is TRBV27, the J call TRBJ1-1; 7 nucleotides align to TRBD1. J was trimmed by 1 base and V by 4 bases; bases with no gene match: 6. CDR3 length: 15 amino acids. Germline CDR1 MNHEY, CDR2 SMNVEV (reference sequence). The chain's CDR3 is CASSSYRGGNTEAFF. CDR3 in DNA: TGTGCCAGCAGTTCCTACAGGGGAGGGAACACTGAAGCTTTCTTT.

The chain combines TRBV27 with TRBJ2-7; D tentatively fits TRBD1 or TRBD2 (5 bases each). The V gene's germline CDR1 is MNHEY and CDR2 SMNVEV (reference sequence). V shed 5 bases and J shed 2 bases, with 13 bases lying between them. The CDR3 has 14 amino acids. CDR3 amino acids: CASSPLGPTYEQYF. In DNA, the CDR3 is TGTGCCAGCAGTCCTTTGGGACCAACCTACGAGCAGTACTTC.

The chain carries TRBV6-1 and TRBJ2-7, with 8 nucleotides matching TRBD1. This CDR3 is built from 16 residues. V lost 2 bases, J lost 3 bases, and 9 bases stayed unmatched. Germline CDR1 and CDR2: MNHNS and SASEGT. The CDR3 DNA is TGTGCCAGCAGTGAACGGAAGGACAGGGCGGGCTACGAGCAGTACTTC. It translates to CASSERKDRAGYEQYF.

This chain joins TRBV19 and TRBJ2-5; TRBD2 might be the D (6 bases). CDR3 length: 13 amino acids. The germline V gene has CDR1 LNHDA and CDR2 SQIVND (reference sequence). V lost 5 bases and J 1 base, leaving 8 bases between the germline ends. CDR3 DNA sequence: TGTGCCAGTAGTTGGGGAGGCCAAGAGACCCAGTACTTC. Encoded protein: CASSWGGQETQYF.

The chain employs TRBV6-2 or TRBV6-3 and TRBJ2-7; D not resolved. The CDR3 is made up of 14 amino acids. Trimming cost V 2 bases and J 6 bases, with 14 bases left between them. In germline, CDR1 is MNHEY, CDR2 SVGEGT. The CDR3 DNA follows: TGTGCCAGCAGTTACCAAGGAGCATGGGCCGAGCAGTACTTC. It specifies CASSYQGAWAEQYF.

The V gene is TRBV5-3, the J gene TRBJ1-1; 7 bases match TRBD1. TRBV5-3 is designated an ORF whose function remains uncertain. CDR3 length: 15 amino acids. V lost 4 bases, J lost 0 bases, and 6 bases stayed unmatched. The CDR3 loop reads CARSPLTGVNTEAFF. CDR3 in DNA: TGTGCCAGAAGCCCCCTCACAGGGGTGAACACTGAAGCTTTCTTT.